This T cell receptor beta chain was identified during a study of type 1 and type 2 diabetes patients. In the study overall: The cohort mixed type 1 diabetes, type 2 diabetes and nondiabetic donors. From PBMCs, CD4+ and CD8+ T cells were isolated by magnetic microbeads. Regarding the study as a whole: Some T1D-only expanded clones might appear in more T2D or control samples.

On this clonotype: Its antigen remains unknown.

Each diabetic donor fulfilled classification criteria for either type 1 or type 2. Genomic DNA was the PCR template. The TCR beta CDR3 region was amplified using 30 forward and 13 reverse primers. TCRdb re-called the multiplex PCR reads with MiXCR, one entry per CDR3 protein. The data contain under 300,000 distinct CDR3 sequences, around 47% of them singletons. V was pared by 8 bases and J by 3 bases, with 10 bases of the junction left unmatched. From germline, CDR1 is SGHVS and CDR2 FNYEAQ. This CDR3 spans 15 amino acids. The receptor was isolated from a man between 18 and 29 years old with type 2 diabetes. The chain joins TRBV7-6 to TRBJ1-1, with TRBD1 matching 9 bases. Material: peripheral blood mononuclear cells (PBMCs). The DNA of the CDR3 is TGTGCCAGCGGGCCCGAACAGGGGGCGTACACTGAAGCTTTCTTT. Translation: CASGPEQGAYTEAFF.